These 11 T cell receptor beta chains came from one sample sequenced in a study of blood T cell repertoires in COVID-19 (dated by TCRdb to 2019 to 2021). To prepare the library, the immunoSEQ multiplex PCR assay was applied. Here the immuneACCESS table is served through TCRdb, limited to in-frame sequences with V and J called. Missing clones are a known gap in these copies; in checked studies unresolved V genes cover under half, and the rest lacks a known reason. Present in this sample are some 150,000 clones, 75% to 80% of which were seen just once. Around 1.5% of the sample rests with the top ten. The specimen was peripheral blood. All receptors derive from an elderly man with acute or convalescent COVID-19.

This chain joins TRBV9 and TRBJ1-4, with D uncertain. There are 13 residues in the CDR3. Germline CDR1 SGDLS, CDR2 YYNGEE. Trimming shortened V by 3 bases and J by 8 bases, and 11 bases separated the two germline ends. The CDR3 sequence is CASSASGREKLFF. CDR3 coding DNA: TGTGCCAGCAGCGCCTCGGGGAGGGAAAAACTGTTTTTT.

V usage is TRBV11-3 and J usage is TRBJ1-5; D may be TRBD1 (5 bases). Between the trimmed V and J ends, which lost 4 bases and 4 bases, there was a span of 11 bases. CDR3 length: 14 amino acids. The V gene's germline CDR1 is SGHNT and CDR2 YENEEA. This CDR3 is CASSSGRGNQPQHF. DNA for the CDR3: TGTGCCAGCAGCTCCGGCCGGGGGAATCAGCCCCAGCATTTT.

The rearrangement uses TRBV6-5 and TRBJ1-1, with D unclear. The V and J ends lost 10 bases and 1 base respectively, with 16 bases between them. The CDR3 is 14 amino acids. CDR1 and CDR2 (germline): MNHEY, SVGAGI. The CDR3 nucleotides are TGTGCCACCTCGCCTGGTCTATGGAACACTGAAGCTTTCTTT. Its translation: CATSPGLWNTEAFF.

The V gene is TRBV7-2, the J gene TRBJ1-1, with 8 bases matching TRBD1. Per germline, CDR1 SGHTA and CDR2 FQGNSA. The CDR3 sequence is 14 residues long. J was trimmed by 1 base and V by 5 bases; bases with no gene match: 3. CDR3 amino acids: CASSQQGGNTEAFF. The CDR3 DNA sequence: TGTGCCAGCAGCCAACAGGGGGGGAACACTGAAGCTTTCTTT.

This clone occurred many times. This rearrangement joins TRBV24-1 to TRBJ1-2; D may be TRBD1 (6 bases). The CDR3 loop spans 16 amino acids. Germline loops: CDR1 KGHDR, CDR2 SFDVKD. V dropped 4 bases and J dropped 5 bases, with 19 bases sitting between them. Written as DNA, the CDR3 is TGTGCCACCAGTGACTGGGGGCAGGGAAGGGAGTATGGCTACACCTTC. Protein sequence: CATSDWGQGREYGYTF.

The chain links TRBV27 to TRBJ2-1; no clear D gene. From germline, CDR1 is MNHEY and CDR2 SMNVEV (reference sequence). V was clipped by 5 bases and J by 5 bases, with 19 bases between them. CDR3 size: 16 residues. The CDR3 here is CASSPVPQATHNEQFF. In nucleotides, the CDR3 is TGTGCCAGCAGTCCCGTGCCCCAGGCCACCCACAATGAGCAGTTCTTC.

J is TRBJ2-1 and V is TRBV7-2, with D maybe TRBD2 (6 bases). Trimming shortened V by 0 bases and J by 6 bases, and 9 bases separated the two germline ends. There are 14 residues in the CDR3. Germline CDR1 and CDR2: SGHTA and FQGNSA. As DNA, the CDR3 is TGTGCCAGCAGCTTAGCGGGGGGTCGCAATGAGCAGTTCTTC. Translated, it gives CASSLAGGRNEQFF.

V usage is TRBV5-6 and J usage is TRBJ2-4; D is unresolved. Per germline, CDR1 SGHDT and CDR2 YYEEEE. V lost 2 bases and J lost 0, with 6 bases in between. CDR3 length: 14 amino acids. The CDR3 DNA is TGTGCCAGCAGCTTACTACTAGCCAAAAACATTCAGTACTTC. Its protein is CASSLLLAKNIQYF.

A remark on this clone: Other DNA sequences in this sample translate to the same CDR3. V is TRBV9 and J is TRBJ1-2, with D perhaps TRBD1 (5 bases). The germline V gene encodes CDR1 SGDLS and CDR2 YYNGEE. The CDR3 length is 13 residues. Trimming pared 1 base from V and 5 bases from J, leaving 9 bases between. The CDR3 nucleotides are TGTGCCAGCAGCGTACAGGGTAATTATGGCTACACCTTC. Amino acid sequence: CASSVQGNYGYTF.

The rearrangement uses TRBV15 and TRBJ1-2; 9 nucleotides align to TRBD1. The CDR3 sequence is 15 residues long. Germline assignment: CDR1 LNHNV and CDR2 YYDKDF (reference sequence). Trimming took 3 bases from V and 9 from J; bases not matched to a gene: 11. CDR3 DNA: TGTGCCACCAGCAGGGGGGGACAGGGCCCTTGGCGCTACACCTTC. It encodes CATSRGGQGPWRYTF. The full variable domain, its missing parts supplied by reference TRBV15 and TRBJ1-2, is DAMVIQNPRYQVTQFGKPVTLSCSQTLNHNVMYWYQQKSSQAPKLLFHYYDKDFNNEADTPDNFQSRRPNTSFCFLDIRSPGLGDTAMYLCATSRGGQGPWRYTFGSGTRLTVV.

The chain is built from TRBV4-3 and TRBJ1-4; D gene ambiguous. The CDR3 contains 15 residues. V lost 4 bases and J lost 4, with 13 bases in between. CDR1 is LGHNA, CDR2 YSLEER, per germline. The CDR3 reads CASSRGDWNNEKLFF. The CDR3 nucleotides read TGCGCCAGCAGCCGCGGGGATTGGAATAATGAAAAACTGTTTTTT.